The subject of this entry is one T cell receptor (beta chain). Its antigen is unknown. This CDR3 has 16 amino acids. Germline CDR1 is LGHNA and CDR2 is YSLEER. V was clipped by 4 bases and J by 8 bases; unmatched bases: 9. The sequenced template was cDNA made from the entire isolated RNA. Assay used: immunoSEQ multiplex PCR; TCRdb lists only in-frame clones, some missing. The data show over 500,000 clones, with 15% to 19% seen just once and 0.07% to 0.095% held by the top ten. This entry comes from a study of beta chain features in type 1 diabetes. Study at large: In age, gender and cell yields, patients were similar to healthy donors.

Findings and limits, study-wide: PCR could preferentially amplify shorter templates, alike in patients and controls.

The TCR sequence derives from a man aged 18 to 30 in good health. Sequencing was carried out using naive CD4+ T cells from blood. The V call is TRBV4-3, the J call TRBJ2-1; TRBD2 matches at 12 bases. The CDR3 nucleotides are TGCGCCAGCAGCCGCCTGACTAGCGGGAGTAGCTATGAGCAGTTCTTC. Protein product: CASSRLTSGSSYEQFF.